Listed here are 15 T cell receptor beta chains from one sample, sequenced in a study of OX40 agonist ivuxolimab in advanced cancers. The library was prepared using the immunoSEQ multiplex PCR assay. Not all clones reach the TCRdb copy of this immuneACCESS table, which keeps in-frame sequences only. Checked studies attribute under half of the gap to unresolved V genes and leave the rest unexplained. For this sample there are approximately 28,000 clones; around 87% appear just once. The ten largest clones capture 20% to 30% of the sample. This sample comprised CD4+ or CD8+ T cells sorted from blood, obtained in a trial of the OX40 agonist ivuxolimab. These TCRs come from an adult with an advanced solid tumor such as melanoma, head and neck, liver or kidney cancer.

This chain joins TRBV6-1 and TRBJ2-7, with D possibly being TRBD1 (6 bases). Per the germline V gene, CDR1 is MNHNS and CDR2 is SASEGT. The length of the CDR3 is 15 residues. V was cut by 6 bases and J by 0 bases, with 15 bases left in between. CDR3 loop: CASRAGTSISYEQYF. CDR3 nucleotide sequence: TGTGCCAGCAGAGCCGGGACATCGATCTCCTACGAGCAGTACTTC.

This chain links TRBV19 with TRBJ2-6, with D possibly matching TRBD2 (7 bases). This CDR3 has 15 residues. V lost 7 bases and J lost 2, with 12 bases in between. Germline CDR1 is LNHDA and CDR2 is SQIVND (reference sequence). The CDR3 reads CASIGGRTGANVLTF. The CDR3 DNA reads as TGTGCCAGTATCGGGGGGCGAACTGGGGCCAACGTCCTGACTTTC.

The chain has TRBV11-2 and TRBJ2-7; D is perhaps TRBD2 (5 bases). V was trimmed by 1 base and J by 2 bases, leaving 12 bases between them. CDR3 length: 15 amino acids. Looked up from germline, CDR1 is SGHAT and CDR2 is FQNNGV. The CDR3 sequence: CASSLARGTAYEQYF. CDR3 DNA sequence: TGTGCCAGCAGCTTAGCCCGGGGAACCGCCTACGAGCAGTACTTC.

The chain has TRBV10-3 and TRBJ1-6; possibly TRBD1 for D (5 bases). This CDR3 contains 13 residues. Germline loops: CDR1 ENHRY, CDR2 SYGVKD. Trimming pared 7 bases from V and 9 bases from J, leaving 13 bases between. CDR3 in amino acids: CAITRTMGSPLHF. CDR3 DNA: TGTGCCATCACCAGGACAATGGGTTCACCCCTCCACTTT.

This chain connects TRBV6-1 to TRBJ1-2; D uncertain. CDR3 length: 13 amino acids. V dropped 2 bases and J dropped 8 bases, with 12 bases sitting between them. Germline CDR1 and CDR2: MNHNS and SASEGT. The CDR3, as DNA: TGTGCCAGCAGTGAATCCGGGGTGATAGGCTACACCTTC. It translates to CASSESGVIGYTF.

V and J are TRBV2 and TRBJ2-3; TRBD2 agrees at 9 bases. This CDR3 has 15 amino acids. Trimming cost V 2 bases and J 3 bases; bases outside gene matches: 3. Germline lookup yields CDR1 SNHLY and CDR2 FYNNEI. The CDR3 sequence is CASSERLAGTDTQYF. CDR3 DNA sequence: TGTGCCAGCAGTGAAAGGCTAGCGGGAACAGATACGCAGTATTTT.

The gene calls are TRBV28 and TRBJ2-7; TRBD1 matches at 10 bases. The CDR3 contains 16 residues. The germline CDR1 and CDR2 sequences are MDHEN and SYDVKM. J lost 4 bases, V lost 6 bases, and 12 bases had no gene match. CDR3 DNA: TGTGCCAGCAGACGGGACAGGGGAATGTATCCGTACGAGCAGTACTTC. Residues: CASRRDRGMYPYEQYF.

The CDR3 DNA is TGTGCCAGCAGCTCCAATTACAATGAGCAGTTCTTC. Translated: CASSSNYNEQFF. V and J are TRBV11-3 and TRBJ2-1; D is undetermined. Germline V gene data show CDR1 as SGHNT and CDR2 as YENEEA. The V and J ends lost 4 bases and 4 bases respectively, with 5 bases between them. The CDR3 is 12 amino acids.

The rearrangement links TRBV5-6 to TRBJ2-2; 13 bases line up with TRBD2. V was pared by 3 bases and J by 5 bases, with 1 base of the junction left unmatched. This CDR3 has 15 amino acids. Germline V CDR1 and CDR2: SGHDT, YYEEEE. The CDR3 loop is CASSSLAGGTGELFF. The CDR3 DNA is TGTGCCAGCAGCTCACTAGCGGGAGGGACCGGGGAGCTGTTTTTT.

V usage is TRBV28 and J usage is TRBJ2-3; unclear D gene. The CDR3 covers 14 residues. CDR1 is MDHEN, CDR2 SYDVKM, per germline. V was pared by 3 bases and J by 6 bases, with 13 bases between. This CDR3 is CASSFHSQGDTQYF. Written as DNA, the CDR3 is TGTGCCAGCAGTTTTCATAGCCAAGGGGATACGCAGTATTTT.

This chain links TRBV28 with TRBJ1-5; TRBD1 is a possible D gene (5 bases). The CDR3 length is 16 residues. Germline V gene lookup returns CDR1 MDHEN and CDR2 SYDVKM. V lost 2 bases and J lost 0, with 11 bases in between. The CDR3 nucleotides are TGTGCCAGCAGTTTAAGGCGAGGGGTTAGCAATCAGCCCCAGCATTTT. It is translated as CASSLRRGVSNQPQHF.

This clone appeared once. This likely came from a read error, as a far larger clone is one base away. CDR3 sequence: CASSPGLAGDNEQFF. The CDR3 DNA sequence: TGTGCCAGCAGCCCGGGACTAGCGGGAGACAATGAGCAGTTCTTC. This chain connects TRBV28 to TRBJ2-1; 14 nucleotides align to TRBD2. Germline lookup yields CDR1 MDHEN and CDR2 SYDVKM. The CDR3 covers 15 residues. Trimming cost V 6 bases and J 5 bases; bases outside gene matches: 3.

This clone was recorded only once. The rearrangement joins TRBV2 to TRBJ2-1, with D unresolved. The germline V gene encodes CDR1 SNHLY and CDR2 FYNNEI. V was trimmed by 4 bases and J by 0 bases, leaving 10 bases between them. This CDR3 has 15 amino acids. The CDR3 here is CASSGIRSSYNEQFF. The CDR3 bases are TGTGCCAGCAGTGGTATCCGTAGCTCCTACAATGAGCAGTTCTTC.

In DNA, the CDR3 is TGTGCCAGTAGCTTATTCCTTACCGGGACAGGCTCCTACGAGCAGTACTTC. Its translation: CASSLFLTGTGSYEQYF. The rearrangement links TRBV19 to TRBJ2-7; 8 bases match TRBD1. V trimming: 6 bases; J trimming: 0 bases; junction bases outside the gene matches: 13. This CDR3 region has 17 residues. Looked up from germline, CDR1 is LNHDA and CDR2 is SQIVND (reference sequence).

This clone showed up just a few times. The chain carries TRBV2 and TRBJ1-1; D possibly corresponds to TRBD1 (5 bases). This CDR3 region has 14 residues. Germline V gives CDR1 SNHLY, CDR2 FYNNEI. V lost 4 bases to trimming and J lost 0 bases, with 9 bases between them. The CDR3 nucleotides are TGTGCCAGCAGTGTAACAGGAATGAACACTGAAGCTTTCTTT. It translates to CASSVTGMNTEAFF.